A selection of T cell receptor beta chains follows, all from one sample in a study of cytomegalovirus exposure and HLA in healthy donors. Using immunoSEQ multiplex PCR, the repertoire was profiled, and TCRdb retains in-frame clones only, with some absent. The sample includes over 110,000 clones, approximately 80% of them seen just once. Material for sequencing was PBMCs. These receptors originate from a man aged 35-49 years in good health and CMV-seronegative. The CDR3 runs from the conserved cysteine through the conserved F or W. D genes are given only for firm matches. Clone sizes are given selectively: once, few, many, or a class where the clone is expanded.

TRBV4-1	TRBD2	NA	TRBJ2-3	CASSPRLAGGLGTQYF	TGCGCCAGCAGCCCTCGACTAGCGGGGGGCCTCGGTACGCAGTATTTT
TRBV27	TRBD1	NA	TRBJ2-7	CASRPGQGPYEQYF	TGTGCCAGCAGGCCGGGACAGGGACCCTACGAGCAGTACTTC
TRBV7-8	TRBD2	NA	TRBJ2-5	CASSRDSGLYQETQYF	TGTGCCAGCAGCAGGGATAGCGGGCTGTACCAAGAGACCCAGTACTTC
TRBV5-1	TRBD1	NA	TRBJ1-6	CASSLAGQGGPPLHF	TGCGCCAGCAGCTTGGCGGGACAGGGTGGCCCACCCCTCCACTTT
TRBV18	NA	NA	TRBJ2-6	CASSPPGRNSGANVLTF	TGTGCCAGCTCACCACCGGGGCGGAACTCTGGGGCCAACGTCCTGACTTTC
TRBV4-2	NA	NA	TRBJ2-7	CASSPSRASGAYEQYF	TGTGCCAGCAGCCCTTCGAGGGCCTCGGGGGCCTACGAGCAGTACTTC
TRBV18	TRBD1	NA	TRBJ1-1	CASSLDRGNTEAFF	TGTGCCAGCTCACTGGACAGGGGGAACACTGAAGCTTTCTTT
TRBV2	NA	once	TRBJ2-7	CASSEQSYEQYF	TGTGCCAGCAGTGAGCAGTCCTACGAGCAGTACTTC
TRBV5-1	NA	NA	TRBJ2-2	CASSWGRFTGELFF	TGCGCCAGCAGCTGGGGCAGATTCACCGGGGAGCTGTTTTTT
TRBV7-9	NA	NA	TRBJ1-1	CASSLGDGPRRTEAFF	TGTGCCAGCAGCTTAGGTGATGGTCCGCGGCGGACTGAAGCTTTCTTT
TRBV6-1	NA	NA	TRBJ1-1	CASSPAGNTEAFF	TGTGCCAGCAGCCCGGCGGGGAACACTGAAGCTTTCTTT
TRBV30	NA	NA	TRBJ1-5	CAWSAGLLKFRPQHF	TGTGCCTGGAGTGCGGGACTGCTAAAATTTAGGCCCCAGCATTTT
TRBV5-1	NA	NA	TRBJ1-1	CASSLGDPNTEAFF	TGCGCCAGCAGCTTGGGAGATCCGAACACTGAAGCTTTCTTT
TRBV5-6	NA	NA	TRBJ2-5	CASSLFPGDQETQYF	TGTGCCAGCAGCTTGTTTCCAGGGGACCAAGAGACCCAGTACTTC
TRBV7-2	TRBD1	NA	TRBJ2-7	CASSLGQGGYEQYF	TGTGCCAGCAGCTTAGGACAGGGCGGGTACGAGCAGTACTTC
TRBV5-6	NA	NA	TRBJ1-6	CASSPGDASYNSPLHF	TGTGCCAGCAGCCCAGGGGATGCCTCCTATAATTCCCCCCTCCACTTT
TRBV5-1	TRBD1	NA	TRBJ2-1	CASSLASGTGFHEQFF	TGCGCCAGCAGCTTGGCTTCCGGGACAGGCTTCCACGAGCAGTTCTTC
TRBV9	TRBD1	NA	TRBJ2-7	CASSVDRGNEQYF	TGTGCCAGCAGCGTTGACAGGGGCAACGAGCAGTACTTC
TRBV6-1	NA	NA	TRBJ2-7	CASSEFPGFYEQYF	TGTGCCAGCAGTGAATTCCCAGGATTCTACGAGCAGTACTTC
TRBV5-6	TRBD1	NA	TRBJ1-1	CASSYATGVVTEAFF	TGTGCCAGCAGCTACGCAACAGGGGTGGTCACTGAAGCTTTCTTT
TRBV25-1	NA	NA	TRBJ1-2	CASSWKGYYGYTF	TGTGCCAGCAGCTGGAAGGGGTACTATGGCTACACCTTC
TRBV5-4	NA	NA	TRBJ1-4	CASSLGGGGPANEKLFF	TGTGCCAGCAGCTTGGGTGGGGGAGGCCCGGCTAATGAAAAACTGTTTTTT
TRBV7-3	NA	NA	TRBJ2-3	CASSSTPGSADTQYF	TGTGCCAGCAGCTCGACTCCAGGGTCCGCAGATACGCAGTATTTT
TRBV12-5	TRBD1	NA	TRBJ2-7	CASGSDRAFSEQYF	TGTGCTAGTGGTTCGGACAGGGCCTTCAGCGAGCAGTACTTC
TRBV10-3	NA	once	TRBJ1-6	CAISMTADNSPLHF	TGTGCCATCAGTATGACAGCTGATAATTCACCCCTCCACTTT
TRBV19	TRBD1	NA	TRBJ1-6	CASSTRTGAIYNSPLHF	TGTGCCAGTAGTACCCGGACAGGGGCGATTTATAATTCACCCCTCCACTTT
TRBV6-6	NA	NA	TRBJ2-1	CAIRRDNEQFF	TGTGCCATCCGGAGGGACAATGAGCAGTTCTTC
TRBV10-1	TRBD2	NA	TRBJ2-5	CASSDGGGGKTQYF	TGCGCCAGCAGTGATGGCGGGGGTGGGAAGACCCAGTACTTC
TRBV25-1	NA	NA	TRBJ1-1	CASSESDRMNTEAFF	TGTGCCAGCAGTGAATCGGACAGAATGAACACTGAAGCTTTCTTT
TRBV5-1	NA	NA	TRBJ1-1	CASSPGDTGMNTEAFF	TGCGCCAGCAGCCCAGGAGACACGGGGATGAACACTGAAGCTTTCTTT
TRBV5-1	NA	NA	TRBJ2-3	CASRTSTDTQYF	TGCGCCAGCAGAACTAGCACAGATACGCAGTATTTT
TRBV27	TRBD1	NA	TRBJ1-6	CASSRDSYFPLHF	TGTGCCAGCAGTCGGGACAGCTACTTTCCCCTCCACTTT
TRBV4-2	NA	NA	TRBJ2-6	CASSQETGSGANVLTF	TGTGCCAGCAGCCAAGAAACGGGTTCTGGGGCCAACGTCCTGACTTTC
TRBV6-5	TRBD1	once	TRBJ1-5	CASSYSTGAKPQHF	TGTGCCAGCAGTTACTCGACAGGGGCGAAGCCCCAGCATTTT
TRBV5-1	TRBD1	NA	TRBJ2-7	CASSIRQGTYEQYF	TGCGCCAGCAGCATCCGACAGGGTACCTACGAGCAGTACTTC
TRBV6-6	NA	NA	TRBJ1-3	CASSYSSGVSGNTIYF	TGTGCCAGCAGTTACTCCAGCGGGGTGTCTGGAAACACCATATATTTT
TRBV5-1	NA	NA	TRBJ1-2	CASSYWQGGNYGYTF	TGCGCCAGCAGCTATTGGCAGGGAGGGAACTATGGCTACACCTTC
TRBV11-3	NA	NA	TRBJ2-5	CASSVSGKETQYF	TGTGCCAGCAGCGTCTCAGGGAAAGAGACCCAGTACTTC
TRBV7-6	TRBD1	NA	TRBJ2-6	CASSVQGAGANVLTF	TGTGCCAGCAGCGTACAGGGGGCTGGGGCCAACGTCCTGACTTTC